The clone carrying this TCR beta chain has just a few counts. Its antigen is as yet unknown. Time point given: newly diagnosed GD, antithyroid drugs for less than 3 months. With RNA extracted from PBMCs as input, the TCR library was made. Under American Thyroid Association guidelines, Graves' disease was diagnosed. The data originate from a study of regulatory T cells in long-lasting Graves disease. Building of the TCR beta libraries involved iRepertoire HTBI primers and Arm-PCR of CDR3 regions. One entry per CDR3 protein, called by TCRdb with MiXCR from the multiplex PCR reads. The sample has 370,000 or so distinct CDR3 sequences, 15% to 20% seen once. Regarding the study as a whole: Persistent Graves' patients had lower TCR diversity than newly diagnosed ones.

A further study also used this sample, focusing on T cells in Graves' hyperthyroidism and ophthalmopathy. This second study notes: Stable hyperthyroidism and ophthalmopathy were separated using 13 V-J signatures.

This material consisted of peripheral blood mononuclear cells (PBMCs), taken at new diagnosis, from a patient treated with antithyroid drugs. The TCR comes from a young woman with Graves disease.

The CDR3 sequence is CASTRDRSWYEQYF. The CDR3 DNA reads as TGTGCCAGTACCCGGGACAGGTCTTGGTACGAGCAGTACTTC. The chain recombines TRBV19 with TRBJ2-7; 8 bases agree with TRBD1. The V segment lost 7 bases and the J segment 4 bases; nucleotides outside the gene matches: 9. This CDR3 has 14 amino acids. CDR1 LNHDA and CDR2 SQIVND come from the germline V gene (reference sequence).